The clone carrying this TCR beta chain was recorded a few times. Its matching antigen is unknown. Absent ophthalmopathy progression within 18 months defined stable Graves' hyperthyroidism. Patients having uncontrolled infection, another autoimmune disease, pregnancy or lactation were not included. The data originate from a study of T cells in Graves' hyperthyroidism and ophthalmopathy. Amplification yielded TCR beta CDR3 regions, with RNA transcripts as the source. A first-round RT-PCR of the TCR CDR3 used the HTBI primer set. TCRdb processed the multiplex PCR reads anew with MiXCR; each CDR3 protein has one entry. In the table there are 600,000 to 900,000 distinct CDR3 sequences, about a sixth of which are singletons. V was cut by 2 bases and J by 1 base, with 9 bases left in between. In germline, CDR1 is SQVTM, CDR2 ANQGSEA. CDR3 size: 13 residues. Study outcomes and limitations: The model anticipated ophthalmopathy a median about six months pre-onset.

This chain joins TRBV29-1 and TRBJ2-7; the D gene is possibly TRBD1 (5 bases). The TCR was taken from a young man with Graves' hyperthyroidism. Source material: blood. CDR3 DNA: TGCAGCGTTGAATCCAGGGTTTCCTACGAGCAGTACTTC. It is translated as CSVESRVSYEQYF.